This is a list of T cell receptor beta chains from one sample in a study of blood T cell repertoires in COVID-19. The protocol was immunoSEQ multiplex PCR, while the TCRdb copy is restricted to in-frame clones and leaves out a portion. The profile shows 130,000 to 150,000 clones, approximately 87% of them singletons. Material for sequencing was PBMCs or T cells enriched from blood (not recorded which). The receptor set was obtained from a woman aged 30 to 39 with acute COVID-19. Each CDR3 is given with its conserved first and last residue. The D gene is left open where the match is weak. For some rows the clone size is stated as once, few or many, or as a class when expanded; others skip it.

CDR3nt: TGTGCCAGTAGTATTGTCCCCGGGGAACGGGAGACCCAGTACTTC; CDR3aa: CASSIVPGERETQYF; d_gene: NA; v_gene: TRBV19; abundance: once; j_gene: TRBJ2-5
CDR3nt: TGTGCCAGCTCAATCGACAGACCTAATCAGCCCCAGCATTTT; CDR3aa: CASSIDRPNQPQHF; d_gene: NA; v_gene: TRBV18; abundance: NA; j_gene: TRBJ1-5
CDR3nt: TGTGCCTGGAGTTTAGGCGCGGGACAGGTCAAAAATCAGCCCCAGCATTTT; CDR3aa: CAWSLGAGQVKNQPQHF; d_gene: TRBD1; v_gene: TRBV30; abundance: NA; j_gene: TRBJ1-5
CDR3nt: TGTGCCTGGAGTACCCTCGACGGGGGGGAGCAGTACTTC; CDR3aa: CAWSTLDGGEQYF; d_gene: TRBD2; v_gene: TRBV30; abundance: NA; j_gene: TRBJ2-7
CDR3nt: TGTGCCAGCAGTTTTGAGCGGTCGAACTATGGCTACACCTTC; CDR3aa: CASSFERSNYGYTF; d_gene: NA; v_gene: TRBV28; abundance: NA; j_gene: TRBJ1-2
CDR3nt: TGTGCCAGCTCACCAGGGGCCGCCCCGGCTTTCTTT; CDR3aa: CASSPGAAPAFF; d_gene: NA; v_gene: TRBV18; abundance: NA; j_gene: TRBJ1-1
CDR3nt: TGTGCCCGCAGGGAACCAGGGGTAGATACGCAGTATTTT; CDR3aa: CARREPGVDTQYF; d_gene: NA; v_gene: TRBV30; abundance: NA; j_gene: TRBJ2-3
CDR3nt: TGTGCCAGCAGCGCGACAGAGATTTTGAACACTGAAGCTTTCTTT; CDR3aa: CASSATEILNTEAFF; d_gene: NA; v_gene: TRBV7-9; abundance: few; j_gene: TRBJ1-1
CDR3nt: TGTGCCATTCTCGGCACAGGCGGCGATCAGCCCCAGCATTTT; CDR3aa: CAILGTGGDQPQHF; d_gene: NA; v_gene: TRBV28; abundance: once; j_gene: TRBJ1-5
CDR3nt: TGTGCCAGCAGCCCCCGGGACAGAAAATACGAGCAGTACTTC; CDR3aa: CASSPRDRKYEQYF; d_gene: TRBD1; v_gene: TRBV14; abundance: NA; j_gene: TRBJ2-7
CDR3nt: TGTGCCAGCAGTACCCGGACAGGGGGATACTACGAGCAGTACTTC; CDR3aa: CASSTRTGGYYEQYF; d_gene: TRBD1; v_gene: TRBV27; abundance: NA; j_gene: TRBJ2-7
CDR3nt: TGTGCCACCAGTGATAATCGTGGAGGTATAAACATTCAGTACTTC; CDR3aa: CATSDNRGGINIQYF; d_gene: NA; v_gene: TRBV24-1; abundance: NA; j_gene: TRBJ2-4
CDR3nt: TGTGCCAGCAGCTCGGGACAGGGGTCTGAAGCTTTCTTT; CDR3aa: CASSSGQGSEAFF; d_gene: TRBD1; v_gene: TRBV28; abundance: NA; j_gene: TRBJ1-1
CDR3nt: TGTGCCAGCAGTACAGGGGTACGGCAGCCCCAGCATTTT; CDR3aa: CASSTGVRQPQHF; d_gene: TRBD1; v_gene: TRBV12-3/TRBV12-4; abundance: NA; j_gene: TRBJ1-5
CDR3nt: TGTGCCAGCAGCTTAGGGTCAGACTACTCGGGCTATGGCTACACCTTC; CDR3aa: CASSLGSDYSGYGYTF; d_gene: NA; v_gene: TRBV7-2; abundance: NA; j_gene: TRBJ1-2
CDR3nt: TGTGCCAGCAGCTTGGTCAGGGGGACAGATACGCAGTATTTT; CDR3aa: CASSLVRGTDTQYF; d_gene: TRBD1; v_gene: TRBV5-6; abundance: NA; j_gene: TRBJ2-3
CDR3nt: TGTGCCAGCAGCCAGTTGGGACTAGTGGGAGAGCAGTACTTC; CDR3aa: CASSQLGLVGEQYF; d_gene: TRBD2; v_gene: TRBV14; abundance: once; j_gene: TRBJ2-7
CDR3nt: TGTGCCAGCACCTTGGGGGGATCAGAGACCCAGTACTTC; CDR3aa: CASTLGGSETQYF; d_gene: NA; v_gene: TRBV11-2; abundance: once; j_gene: TRBJ2-5
CDR3nt: TGTGCCAGCAGCCTGTACGGGGGGCCTGGGGCCAACGTCCTGACTTTC; CDR3aa: CASSLYGGPGANVLTF; d_gene: NA; v_gene: TRBV5-4; abundance: NA; j_gene: TRBJ2-6
CDR3nt: TGTGCCAGCAGTTTTGTAACTAGCGGGAGCTACGAGCAGTACTTC; CDR3aa: CASSFVTSGSYEQYF; d_gene: TRBD2; v_gene: TRBV27; abundance: NA; j_gene: TRBJ2-7
CDR3nt: TGTGCCAGCAGTTACTCGCTTCTAGCGGCGAACACCGGGGAGCTGTTTTTT; CDR3aa: CASSYSLLAANTGELFF; d_gene: TRBD2; v_gene: TRBV6-2/TRBV6-3; abundance: NA; j_gene: TRBJ2-2
CDR3nt: TGTGCCAGCAGCCCCCACCCCGGACTAGCGACCCAGTACTTC; CDR3aa: CASSPHPGLATQYF; d_gene: TRBD2; v_gene: TRBV7-3; abundance: once; j_gene: TRBJ2-5
CDR3nt: TGTGCCAGCAGCTCACGTGAGCAGGGCACAGATACGCAGTATTTT; CDR3aa: CASSSREQGTDTQYF; d_gene: NA; v_gene: TRBV3-1/TRBV3-2; abundance: NA; j_gene: TRBJ2-3
CDR3nt: TGTGCCAGCAGTGGCAATAAGGAGCCAGATACGCAGTATTTT; CDR3aa: CASSGNKEPDTQYF; d_gene: NA; v_gene: TRBV27; abundance: NA; j_gene: TRBJ2-3
CDR3nt: TGTGCCAGCAGCCAAAAGATAGCGGCGGGCCTAACGCAGTATTTT; CDR3aa: CASSQKIAAGLTQYF; d_gene: NA; v_gene: TRBV3-1/TRBV3-2; abundance: NA; j_gene: TRBJ2-3
CDR3nt: TGTGCCAGCAGCTCTTACCGACTTAATGAAAAACTGTTTTTT; CDR3aa: CASSSYRLNEKLFF; d_gene: NA; v_gene: TRBV6-2/TRBV6-3; abundance: NA; j_gene: TRBJ1-4
CDR3nt: TGTGCCAGCAGATCGCGACAGGAGGACACTGAAGCTTTCTTT; CDR3aa: CASRSRQEDTEAFF; d_gene: NA; v_gene: TRBV5-4; abundance: NA; j_gene: TRBJ1-1
CDR3nt: TGTGCCACCCACGACACAGTGAACACTGAAGCTTTCTTT; CDR3aa: CATHDTVNTEAFF; d_gene: NA; v_gene: TRBV5-4; abundance: NA; j_gene: TRBJ1-1
CDR3nt: TGTGCCAGCAGCTTAGGGGCTTACGAGCAGTACTTC; CDR3aa: CASSLGAYEQYF; d_gene: NA; v_gene: TRBV11-2; abundance: NA; j_gene: TRBJ2-7
CDR3nt: TGTGCCAGCAGCTCTTCCCCGGGACAGGGTGGTGGAAACACCATATATTTT; CDR3aa: CASSSSPGQGGGNTIYF; d_gene: TRBD1; v_gene: TRBV27; abundance: NA; j_gene: TRBJ1-3
CDR3nt: TGTGCCAGCAGCTCTTATAGACAGGCCGCTTACACTGAAGCTTTCTTT; CDR3aa: CASSSYRQAAYTEAFF; d_gene: NA; v_gene: TRBV7-8; abundance: few; j_gene: TRBJ1-1
CDR3nt: TGTGCCAGCAGGACAGGGGAAGGAACTGAAGCTTTCTTT; CDR3aa: CASRTGEGTEAFF; d_gene: TRBD1; v_gene: TRBV5-6; abundance: NA; j_gene: TRBJ1-1
CDR3nt: TGCGCCAGCAGCCCGGGACAGGGAACGGGCGGCTACACCTTC; CDR3aa: CASSPGQGTGGYTF; d_gene: TRBD1; v_gene: TRBV4-3; abundance: once; j_gene: TRBJ1-2
CDR3nt: TGCAGCGTTGAATCGAGAAGGGGATGGGGCGATGAGCAGTTCTTC; CDR3aa: CSVESRRGWGDEQFF; d_gene: NA; v_gene: TRBV29-1; abundance: NA; j_gene: TRBJ2-1
CDR3nt: TGTGCCAGCAGAACTCCCGGGTCGACCCAGTACTTC; CDR3aa: CASRTPGSTQYF; d_gene: NA; v_gene: TRBV6-5; abundance: NA; j_gene: TRBJ2-5